This record looks at one T cell receptor beta chain sequence and its context. This sample stems from a study of blood T cell repertoires in COVID-19. Clones were read by immunoSEQ multiplex PCR, and TCRdb kept only the in-frame ones, dropping some. Of about 95,000 clones in the sample, roughly 79% were seen once. Seattle participants joined during active infection and were tracked over time. The sequence derives from a man older than 75 with COVID-19, enrolled during active disease. Sequencing used peripheral blood.

CDR3 in DNA: TGTGCCAGCAGCGGACGGTCTGTCGGGGGTGGCAGCACAGATACGCAGTATTTT. Protein: CASSGRSVGGGSTDTQYF. This sequence joins TRBV5-4 and TRBJ2-3, with D possibly matching TRBD2 (6 bases). V was cut by 4 bases and J by 0 bases, with 21 bases left in between. CDR1 and CDR2 from the germline V gene are SGHNT and YYREEE (reference sequence). The CDR3 has 18 residues. Supplemented by reference TRBV5-4 and TRBJ2-3, the full variable domain reads ETGVTQSPTHLIKTRGQQVTLRCSSQSGHNTVSWYQQALGQGPQFIFQYYREEENGRGNFPPRFSGLQFPNYSSELNVNALELDDSALYLCASSGRSVGGGSTDTQYFGPGTRLTVL.